These 3 T cell receptor beta chains came from one sample sequenced in a study of human T cells and chemical hapten exposure. Specified time point: patch test 1, 2 weeks after DPC sensitization. Treatment indicated: therapeutic diphenylcyclopropenone sensitization with weekly scalp DPC. TCRdb processed the RACE reads anew with MiXCR; each CDR3 protein has one entry. The sample shows around 100,000 distinct CDR3 sequences, around 10% of them seen only once. The sequencing used whole blood, collected in connection with sensitization to the hapten diphenylcyclopropenone (DPC). The receptor set was obtained from a woman between 40 and 50 years old with alopecia areata. Some clones in this sample may be carry-over from other donors' samples.

Only a few counts were recorded for this clonotype. V gene TRBV5-6 combines with J gene TRBJ1-1; the D is unclear. CDR1 is SGHDT and CDR2 is YYEEEE in the germline V gene. The ends were cut back, 0 bases at V and 1 base at J, with 7 bases in the middle. The CDR3 length is 14 residues. CDR3 DNA sequence: TGTGCCAGCAGCTTGGACAGAAAGAACACTGAAGCTTTCTTT. It translates to CASSLDRKNTEAFF.

This clonotype has at least ten counts. The CDR3 DNA is TGTGCCAGCAGTGGGCGGGGCCAAGAGACCCAGTACTTC. Translating gives CASSGRGQETQYF. This chain uses TRBV2 with TRBJ2-5, with TRBD2 as a possible D gene (6 bases). The CDR3 covers 13 residues. V lost 4 bases and J 1 base, leaving 7 bases between the germline ends. CDR1 and CDR2 from the germline V gene are SNHLY and FYNNEI.

V gene TRBV7-6 combines with J gene TRBJ2-3; 8 bases agree with TRBD1. The CDR3 length is 15 residues. Germline CDR1 reads SGHVS; CDR2 reads FNYEAQ. V trimming: 5 bases; J trimming: 2 bases; junction bases outside the gene matches: 6. CDR3 protein: CASSRRTGSTDTQYF. For the CDR3, the DNA is TGTGCCAGCAGCCGACGGACAGGGTCCACAGATACGCAGTATTTT.